The clone carrying this T cell receptor (beta chain) was found a few times. Followed longitudinally, the Seattle patients had been enrolled during active infection. The CDR3 runs 16 residues. Germline-derived CDR1 and CDR2 are SGHRS and YFSETQ. Trimming took off 0 bases at V and 2 bases at J, with 14 bases between the two ends. This specimen belongs to a study of blood T cell repertoires in COVID-19. For the study at large: PBMCs, B-cell-depleted T cells, or T cells provided the cDNA or gDNA that made up the material.

Original processing notes: Reference gene primers were amplified, and this amplification served to estimate nucleated cell counts. This table comes from immunoSEQ multiplex PCR, and its TCRdb copy is limited to in-frame clones, with some not included. The DNA was the basis for D and trimming; V, J and clone size are from that table. Among 250,000 to 350,000 clones listed, 80% to 90% were seen once. The sample was peripheral blood. This receptor was taken from a woman in her 50s with COVID-19, enrolled during active disease. The chain combines TRBV5-1 with TRBJ1-1; D might be TRBD1 (6 bases). The CDR3 loop reads CASSLAQGEVNTEAFF. CDR3 DNA sequence: TGCGCCAGCAGCTTGGCACAGGGTGAAGTCAACACTGAAGCTTTCTTT.